This T cell receptor (beta chain) stems from a study of T-cell memory formation after mild COVID-19. 5'RACE primed from the constant segment yielded TCR alpha and TCR beta cDNA libraries bearing sample barcodes and UMIs. TCRdb passed the 5' RACE reads through MiXCR, listing each CDR3 protein once. The table lists 400,000 or so distinct CDR3 sequences, over 15% of them singletons. Points on this clonotype: Its antigen is undetermined.

Germline assignment: CDR1 LGHDT and CDR2 YNNKEL (reference sequence). This CDR3 has 17 amino acids. The V and J ends lost 2 bases and 3 bases respectively, with 16 bases between them. General study findings and limits: Pre-infection memory showed some responding clones, and this suggested that cross-reactive memory joined.

Source material: PBMCs or a T cell subset sorted from them (not recorded which). The chain joins TRBV3-1 to TRBJ1-4, with a possible D match to TRBD1 (5 bases). This receptor was identified in an adult woman who had mild COVID-19 (a few samples of this study predate the infection). Cell type and time point are not known. This CDR3 is CASSQRAGGASNEKLFF. The CDR3 DNA follows: TGTGCCAGCAGCCAAAGAGCGGGTGGGGCTTCTAATGAAAAACTGTTTTTT.